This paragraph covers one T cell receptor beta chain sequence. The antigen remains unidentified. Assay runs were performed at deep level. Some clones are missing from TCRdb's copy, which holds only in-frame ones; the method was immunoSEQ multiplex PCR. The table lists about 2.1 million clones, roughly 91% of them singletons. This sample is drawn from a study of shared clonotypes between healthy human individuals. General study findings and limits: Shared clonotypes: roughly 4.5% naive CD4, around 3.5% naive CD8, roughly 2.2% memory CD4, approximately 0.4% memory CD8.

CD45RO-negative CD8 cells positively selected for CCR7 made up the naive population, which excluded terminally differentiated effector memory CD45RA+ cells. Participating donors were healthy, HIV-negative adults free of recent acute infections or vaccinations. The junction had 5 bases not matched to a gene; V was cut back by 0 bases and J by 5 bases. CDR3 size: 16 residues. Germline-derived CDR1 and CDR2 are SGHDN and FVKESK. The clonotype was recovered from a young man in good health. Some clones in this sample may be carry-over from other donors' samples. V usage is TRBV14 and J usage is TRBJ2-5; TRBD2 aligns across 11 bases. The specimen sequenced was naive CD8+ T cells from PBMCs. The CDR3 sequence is CASSQERVAGGETQYF. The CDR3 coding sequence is TGTGCCAGCAGCCAAGAGAGGGTAGCGGGAGGGGAGACCCAGTACTTC.